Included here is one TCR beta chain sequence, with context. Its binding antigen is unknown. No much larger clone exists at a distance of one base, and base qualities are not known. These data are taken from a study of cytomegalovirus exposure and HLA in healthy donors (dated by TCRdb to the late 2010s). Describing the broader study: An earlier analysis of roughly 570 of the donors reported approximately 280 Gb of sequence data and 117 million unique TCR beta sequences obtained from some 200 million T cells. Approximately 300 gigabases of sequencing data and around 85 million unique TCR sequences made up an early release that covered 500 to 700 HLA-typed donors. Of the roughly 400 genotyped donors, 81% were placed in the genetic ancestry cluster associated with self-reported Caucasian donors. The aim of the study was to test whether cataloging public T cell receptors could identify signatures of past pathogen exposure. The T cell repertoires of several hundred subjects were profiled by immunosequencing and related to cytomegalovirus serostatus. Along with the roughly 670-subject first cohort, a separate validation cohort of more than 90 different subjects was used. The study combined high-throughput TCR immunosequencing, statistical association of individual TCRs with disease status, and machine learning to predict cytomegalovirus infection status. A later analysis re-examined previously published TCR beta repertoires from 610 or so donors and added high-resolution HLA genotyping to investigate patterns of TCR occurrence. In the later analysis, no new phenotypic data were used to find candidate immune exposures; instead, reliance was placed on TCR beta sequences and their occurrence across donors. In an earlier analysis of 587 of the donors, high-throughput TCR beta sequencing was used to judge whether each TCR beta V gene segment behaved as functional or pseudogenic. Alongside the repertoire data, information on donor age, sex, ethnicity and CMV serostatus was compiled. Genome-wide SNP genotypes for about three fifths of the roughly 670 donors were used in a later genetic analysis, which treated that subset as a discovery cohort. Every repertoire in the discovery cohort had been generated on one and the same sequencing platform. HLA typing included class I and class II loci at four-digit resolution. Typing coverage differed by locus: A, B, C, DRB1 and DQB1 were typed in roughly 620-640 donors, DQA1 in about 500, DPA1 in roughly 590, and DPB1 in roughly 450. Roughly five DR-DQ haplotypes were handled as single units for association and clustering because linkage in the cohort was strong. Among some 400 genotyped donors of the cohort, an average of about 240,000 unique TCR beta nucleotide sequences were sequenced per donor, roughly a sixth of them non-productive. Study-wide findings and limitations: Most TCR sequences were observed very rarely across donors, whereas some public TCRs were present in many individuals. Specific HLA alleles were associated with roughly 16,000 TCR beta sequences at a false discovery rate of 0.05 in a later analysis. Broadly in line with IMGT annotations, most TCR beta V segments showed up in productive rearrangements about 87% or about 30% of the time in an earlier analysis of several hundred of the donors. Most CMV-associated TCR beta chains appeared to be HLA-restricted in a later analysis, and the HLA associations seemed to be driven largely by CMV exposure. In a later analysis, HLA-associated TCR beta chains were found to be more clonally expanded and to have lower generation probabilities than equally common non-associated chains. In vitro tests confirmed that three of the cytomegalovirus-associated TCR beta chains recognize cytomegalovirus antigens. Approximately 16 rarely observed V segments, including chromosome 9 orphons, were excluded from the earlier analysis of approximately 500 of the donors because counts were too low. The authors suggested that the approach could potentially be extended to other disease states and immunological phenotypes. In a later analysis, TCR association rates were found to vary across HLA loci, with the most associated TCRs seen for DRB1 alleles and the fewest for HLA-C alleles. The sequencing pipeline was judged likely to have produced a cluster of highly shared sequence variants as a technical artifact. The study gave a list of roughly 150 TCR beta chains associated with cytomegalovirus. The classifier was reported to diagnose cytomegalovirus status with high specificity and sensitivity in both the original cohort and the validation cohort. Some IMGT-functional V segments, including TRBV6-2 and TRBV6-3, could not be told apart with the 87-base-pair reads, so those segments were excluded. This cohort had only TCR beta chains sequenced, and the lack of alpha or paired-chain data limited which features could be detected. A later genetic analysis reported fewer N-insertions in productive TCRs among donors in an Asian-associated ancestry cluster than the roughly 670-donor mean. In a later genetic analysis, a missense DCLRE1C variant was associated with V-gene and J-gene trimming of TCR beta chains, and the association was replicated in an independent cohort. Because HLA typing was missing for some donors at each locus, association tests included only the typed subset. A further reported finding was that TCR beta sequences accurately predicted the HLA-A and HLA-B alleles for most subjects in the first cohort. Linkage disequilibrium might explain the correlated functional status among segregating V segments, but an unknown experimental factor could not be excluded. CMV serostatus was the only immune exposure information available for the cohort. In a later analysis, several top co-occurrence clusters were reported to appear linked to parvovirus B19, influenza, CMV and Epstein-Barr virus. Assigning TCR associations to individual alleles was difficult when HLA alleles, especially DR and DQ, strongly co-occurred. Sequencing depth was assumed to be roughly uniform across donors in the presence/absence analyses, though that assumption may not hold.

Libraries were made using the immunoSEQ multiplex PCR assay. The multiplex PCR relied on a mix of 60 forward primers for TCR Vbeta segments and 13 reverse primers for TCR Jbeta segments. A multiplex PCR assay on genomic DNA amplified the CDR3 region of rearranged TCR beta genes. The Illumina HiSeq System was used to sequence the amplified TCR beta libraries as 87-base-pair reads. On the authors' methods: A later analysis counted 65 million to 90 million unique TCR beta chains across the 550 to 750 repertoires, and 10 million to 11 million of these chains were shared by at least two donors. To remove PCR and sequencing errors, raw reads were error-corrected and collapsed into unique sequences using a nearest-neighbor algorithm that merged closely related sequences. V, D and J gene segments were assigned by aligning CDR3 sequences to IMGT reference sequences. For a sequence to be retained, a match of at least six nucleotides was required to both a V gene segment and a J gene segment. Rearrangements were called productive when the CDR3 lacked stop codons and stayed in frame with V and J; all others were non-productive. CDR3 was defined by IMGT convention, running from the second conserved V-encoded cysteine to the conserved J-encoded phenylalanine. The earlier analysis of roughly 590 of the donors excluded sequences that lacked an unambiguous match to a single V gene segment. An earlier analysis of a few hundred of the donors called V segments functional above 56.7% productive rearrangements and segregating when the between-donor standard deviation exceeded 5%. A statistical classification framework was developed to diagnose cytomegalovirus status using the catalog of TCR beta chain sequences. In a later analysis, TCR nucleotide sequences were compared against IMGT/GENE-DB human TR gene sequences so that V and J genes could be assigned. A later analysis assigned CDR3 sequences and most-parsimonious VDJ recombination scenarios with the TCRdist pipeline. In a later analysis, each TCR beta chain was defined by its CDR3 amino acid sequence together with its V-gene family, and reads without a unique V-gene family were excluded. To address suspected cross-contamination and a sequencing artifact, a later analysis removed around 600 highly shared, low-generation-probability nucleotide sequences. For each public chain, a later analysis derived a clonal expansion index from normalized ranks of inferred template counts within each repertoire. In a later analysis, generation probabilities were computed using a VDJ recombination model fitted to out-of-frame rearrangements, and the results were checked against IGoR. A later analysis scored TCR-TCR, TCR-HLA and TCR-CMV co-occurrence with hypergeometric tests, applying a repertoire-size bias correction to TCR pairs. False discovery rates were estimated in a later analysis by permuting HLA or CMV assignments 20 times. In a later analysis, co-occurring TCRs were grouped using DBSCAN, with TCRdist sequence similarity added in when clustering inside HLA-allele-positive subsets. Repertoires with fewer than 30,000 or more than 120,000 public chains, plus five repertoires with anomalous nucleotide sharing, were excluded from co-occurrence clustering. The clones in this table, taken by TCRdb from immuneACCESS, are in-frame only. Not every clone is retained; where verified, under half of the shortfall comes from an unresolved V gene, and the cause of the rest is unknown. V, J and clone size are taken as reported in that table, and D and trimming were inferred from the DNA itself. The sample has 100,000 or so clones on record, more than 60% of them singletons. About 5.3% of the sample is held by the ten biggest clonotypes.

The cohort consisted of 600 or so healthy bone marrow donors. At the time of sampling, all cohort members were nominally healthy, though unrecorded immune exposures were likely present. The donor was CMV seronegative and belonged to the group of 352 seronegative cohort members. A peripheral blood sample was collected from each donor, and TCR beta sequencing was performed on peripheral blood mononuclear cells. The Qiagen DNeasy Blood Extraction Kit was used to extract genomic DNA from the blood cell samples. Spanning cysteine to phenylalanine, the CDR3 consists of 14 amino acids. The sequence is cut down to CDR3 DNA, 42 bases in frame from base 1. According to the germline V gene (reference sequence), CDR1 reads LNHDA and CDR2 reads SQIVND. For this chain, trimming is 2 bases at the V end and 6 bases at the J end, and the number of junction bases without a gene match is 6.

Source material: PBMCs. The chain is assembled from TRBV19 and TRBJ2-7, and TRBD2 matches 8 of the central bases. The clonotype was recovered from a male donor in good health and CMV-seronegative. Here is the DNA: TGTGCCAGTAGTATAACCGGGAGGGCCGCCGAGCAGTACTTC. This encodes CASSITGRAAEQYF.